These T cell receptor beta chains were read from a single sample in a study of cytomegalovirus exposure and HLA in healthy donors. Here immunoSEQ multiplex PCR was the method, and the copy in TCRdb shows in-frame clones only, minus some. The repertoire has approximately 110,000 clones, more than 65% of them found once; the top ten carry roughly 3.7%. Material: PBMCs. These receptors originate from a human donor in good health. Both conserved end residues are part of each CDR3. A D gene is named only where the DNA matches it firmly. Clone sizes are given selectively: once, few, many, or a class where the clone is expanded.

clone size	V gene	CDR3 length	D gene	J gene	CDR3 protein	CDR3 DNA
.	TRBV9	16	TRBD1	TRBJ2-2	CASSPRGQANTGELFF	TGTGCCAGCAGCCCCCGGGGACAGGCGAACACCGGGGAGCTGTTTTTT
.	TRBV15	15	.	TRBJ2-1	CATSRGETRVIEQFF	TGTGCCACCAGCAGAGGGGAGACTAGGGTTATTGAGCAGTTCTTC
.	TRBV5-4	15	TRBD2	TRBJ2-7	CASSLEAGGPNEQYF	TGTGCCAGCAGCTTAGAGGCGGGAGGGCCCAACGAGCAGTACTTC
.	TRBV5-1	15	.	TRBJ1-3	CASSSTGSTGNTIYF	TGCGCCAGCAGCTCAACAGGGTCTACTGGAAACACCATATATTTT
.	TRBV2	12	.	TRBJ1-3	CASSERGNTIYF	TGTGCCAGCAGTGAACGGGGAAACACCATATATTTT
once	TRBV27	19	TRBD2	TRBJ2-7	CASSSPMGAGSGLNYEQYF	TGTGCCAGCAGTTCCCCGATGGGAGCGGGGTCGGGATTGAACTACGAGCAGTACTTC
.	TRBV18	16	.	TRBJ2-1	CASSPGTQSPENEQFF	TGTGCCAGCTCACCGGGGACTCAATCCCCTGAAAATGAGCAGTTCTTC
.	TRBV5-1	15	.	TRBJ2-3	CASSLGGQTSDTQYF	TGCGCCAGCAGCTTGGGTGGACAGACGTCAGATACGCAGTATTTT
few	TRBV10-1	12	.	TRBJ2-1	CASSRGSAEQFF	TGCGCCAGCAGTAGAGGGTCCGCTGAGCAGTTCTTC
.	TRBV6-5	11	.	TRBJ1-2	CASSTDTTYTF	TGTGCCAGCAGTACCGACACGACCTACACCTTC
.	TRBV7-9	15	.	TRBJ2-3	CASSLFLAATDTQYF	TGTGCCAGCAGCTTGTTTCTAGCCGCAACAGATACGCAGTATTTT
.	TRBV4-2	21	TRBD2	TRBJ2-1	CASSQEEAGLAGGRYFNEQFF	TGTGCCAGCAGCCAAGAAGAGGCAGGACTAGCGGGAGGCCGGTATTTTAATGAGCAGTTCTTC
.	TRBV19	14	.	TRBJ1-1	CASSVGGQDTEAFF	TGTGCCAGTAGTGTAGGGGGGCAGGACACTGAAGCTTTCTTT
.	TRBV14	13	.	TRBJ2-2	CASSPFGAGELFF	TGTGCCAGCAGCCCCTTTGGGGCGGGGGAGCTGTTTTTT
.	TRBV5-6	13	.	TRBJ2-1	CASSLEDRNEQFF	TGTGCCAGCAGCTTGGAAGACAGAAATGAGCAGTTCTTC
few	TRBV21-1	18	.	TRBJ2-7	CASSKVPRARDRGLEQYF	TGTGCCAGCAGCAAAGTGCCCCGCGCGCGAGACAGGGGGCTCGAGCAGTACTTC
.	TRBV2	14	.	TRBJ1-5	CASSETGANQPQHF	TGTGCCAGCAGTGAGACAGGAGCAAATCAGCCCCAGCATTTT
.	TRBV11-3	15	TRBD1	TRBJ1-2	CASSLESQGAGGYTF	TGTGCCAGCAGCTTAGAATCGCAGGGGGCTGGAGGCTACACCTTC
.	TRBV6-6	13	.	TRBJ2-1	CASSSGSYNEQFF	TGTGCCAGCAGCTCGGGCTCCTACAATGAGCAGTTCTTC
.	TRBV6-5	13	.	TRBJ1-2	CASSYQGRDGYTF	TGTGCCAGCAGTTACCAGGGCCGGGATGGCTACACCTTC
.	TRBV5-5	16	TRBD1	TRBJ1-1	CASTAGGGMMNTEAFF	TGTGCCAGCACGGCAGGGGGTGGGATGATGAACACTGAAGCTTTCTTT
.	TRBV18	14	TRBD1	TRBJ2-4	CASSHGQGYNIQYF	TGTGCCAGCTCACACGGACAGGGATATAACATTCAGTACTTC
.	TRBV20-1	11	.	TRBJ1-4	CSAQRSEKLFF	TGCAGTGCCCAACGGAGTGAAAAACTGTTTTTT
.	TRBV30	12	.	TRBJ1-2	CAWNFGLGGYTF	TGTGCCTGGAACTTTGGACTGGGGGGCTACACCTTC
.	TRBV2	15	TRBD2	TRBJ2-1	CASSSGTSAPNEQFF	TGTGCCAGCAGTTCCGGGACTAGCGCCCCCAATGAGCAGTTCTTC
.	TRBV7-2	15	.	TRBJ2-2	CASSPGLGGTGELFF	TGTGCCAGCAGCCCTGGACTAGGGGGGACCGGGGAGCTGTTTTTT
.	TRBV28	15	TRBD1	TRBJ2-5	CASSSPWTGTETQYF	TGTGCCAGCAGTTCCCCCTGGACAGGGACGGAGACCCAGTACTTC
.	TRBV10-1	17	TRBD2	TRBJ2-5	CASSERGLAGDQETQYF	TGCGCCAGCAGTGAGCGTGGGCTAGCGGGAGACCAAGAGACCCAGTACTTC
.	TRBV6-6	15	TRBD2	TRBJ2-1	CASSSRREGRNEQFF	TGTGCCAGCAGTTCCCGCCGGGAGGGCCGCAATGAGCAGTTCTTC
.	TRBV6-6	14	TRBD1	TRBJ1-1	CASSYTGQGAGAFF	TGTGCCAGCAGTTACACGGGACAGGGGGCGGGGGCTTTCTTT
once	TRBV28	15	TRBD1	TRBJ1-2	CASSPHPGQGYGYTF	TGTGCCAGCAGTCCCCACCCCGGACAGGGCTATGGCTACACCTTC
once	TRBV20-1	11	.	TRBJ1-1	CSARTRTEAFF	TGCAGTGCTAGAACGAGAACCGAAGCTTTCTTT
.	TRBV5-6	15	TRBD2	TRBJ2-4	CASSLGTRIWNIQYF	TGTGCCAGCAGCTTGGGGACTAGGATTTGGAACATTCAGTACTTC
.	TRBV15	14	.	TRBJ2-3	CATSRGPGDGTQYF	TGTGCCACCAGCAGAGGTCCAGGGGACGGTACGCAGTATTTT
.	TRBV6-1	13	.	TRBJ2-7	CASSEPRIYEQYF	TGTGCCAGCAGTGAACCCAGGATCTACGAGCAGTACTTC
once	TRBV6-6	13	TRBD2	TRBJ2-1	CASRLAGVNEQFF	TGTGCCAGCAGGCTAGCGGGAGTTAATGAGCAGTTCTTC
once	TRBV28	17	.	TRBJ1-5	CASSYDPRGASNQPQHF	TGTGCCAGCAGTTACGACCCCCGGGGTGCGAGCAATCAGCCCCAGCATTTT
few	TRBV19	15	TRBD2	TRBJ2-5	CASSMPSGNQETQYF	TGTGCCAGTAGTATGCCTAGCGGGAACCAAGAGACCCAGTACTTC
.	TRBV7-6	15	.	TRBJ2-7	CASSLVRGGGNEQYF	TGTGCCAGCAGCTTGGTACGAGGGGGAGGGAACGAGCAGTACTTC
.	TRBV5-4	16	.	TRBJ2-6	CASSPNRGSGANVLTF	TGTGCCAGCAGCCCCAACCGGGGAAGTGGGGCCAACGTCCTGACTTTC
.	TRBV11-3	17	TRBD2	TRBJ2-1	CASSLYSGGTSYNEQFF	TGTGCCAGCAGCTTATATAGCGGGGGGACCTCCTACAATGAGCAGTTCTTC
.	TRBV28	18	TRBD2	TRBJ2-1	CASRRPGGTQWGGNEQFF	TGTGCCAGCAGGCGCCCAGGCGGGACCCAGTGGGGAGGGAATGAGCAGTTCTTC
.	TRBV6-6	14	TRBD1	TRBJ1-1	CATATGGQGTEAFF	TGTGCCACCGCGACAGGGGGCCAAGGCACTGAAGCTTTCTTT
.	TRBV19	13	.	TRBJ2-5	CASRPGPEETQYF	TGTGCCAGCCGTCCGGGTCCAGAAGAGACCCAGTACTTC
.	TRBV6-5	15	TRBD1	TRBJ2-1	CASSGGQGARNEQFF	TGTGCCAGCAGTGGAGGACAGGGGGCACGCAATGAGCAGTTCTTC
.	TRBV11-3	18	TRBD1	TRBJ2-3	CASSLTQDRGSSTDTQYF	TGTGCCAGCAGCTTAACCCAGGACAGGGGGTCGAGCACAGATACGCAGTATTTT
.	TRBV9	15	.	TRBJ1-2	CASSVRTASNYGYTF	TGTGCCAGCAGCGTAAGAACAGCATCTAACTATGGCTACACCTTC
.	TRBV5-1	15	TRBD1	TRBJ1-1	CASSLGQGGNTEAFF	TGCGCCAGCAGCTTAGGACAGGGAGGGAACACTGAAGCTTTCTTT
.	TRBV9	15	TRBD2	TRBJ2-1	CASSVDSGGDNEQFF	TGTGCCAGCAGCGTCGATAGCGGGGGGGACAATGAGCAGTTCTTC
.	TRBV6-5	15	TRBD1	TRBJ1-1	CASSPGQGGRLEAFF	TGTGCCAGCAGTCCAGGACAGGGGGGCCGTCTTGAAGCTTTCTTT
few	TRBV4-1	14	.	TRBJ2-1	CASSQGRAYNEQFF	TGCGCCAGCAGCCAAGGCCGAGCCTACAATGAGCAGTTCTTC